This TCR beta chain was identified during a study of T cells expressing NK-cell markers. Reanalyzing the 5' RACE reads, TCRdb keeps one entry per CDR3 protein, without DNA. This sample's table reports about 440,000 distinct CDR3 sequences. The CDR3 is made up of 13 amino acids. CDR1 and CDR2 from the germline V gene are SQVTM and ANQGSEA. The origin of this receptor is a woman between 18 and 70 years old in good health. The sample consisted of blood T cells: a sorted CD56 or NKG2C T cell subset, CD4+ or CD8+ T cells, or bulk PBMC T cells (not recorded which). The J gene is TRBJ2-4, the V gene TRBV29-1; TCRdb outputs TRBD1, but without DNA this stays unchecked. This CDR3 is CSVFTGPKNIQYF.